Shown below are 21 T cell receptor beta chains from a single sample sequenced in a study of shared clonotypes between healthy human individuals (dated by TCRdb to 2019 to 2021). Library method: the immunoSEQ multiplex PCR assay. The table was pulled from immuneACCESS by TCRdb, which kept in-frame rearrangements only. Such tables lose some clones; where checked, under half of the loss comes from unresolved V genes, and the rest has no known cause. This sample lists 2 million to 2.5 million clones; approximately 94% were detected once. Clones ranked in the top ten supply approximately 0.36% of the sample. The source material was naive CD4+ T cells from PBMCs. The sample's cell subset or site label is to be understood as: CD45RA+ positively selected. Receptors were obtained from a man younger than 35 in good health. Some clones in this sample may be carry-over from other donors' samples.

The chain uses TRBV28 and TRBJ1-1; 12 bases match TRBD1. With 6 bases clipped from V and 5 bases from J, the junction kept 13 bases outside the gene matches. The CDR3 has 17 residues. Germline assignment: CDR1 MDHEN and CDR2 SYDVKM. The CDR3 nucleotides are TGTGCCAGCAGCTCACCCCGGGACAGGGGGCGAGTTACTGAAGCTTTCTTT. This encodes CASSSPRDRGRVTEAFF.

Here the CDR3 reads CASSVGSRMNSYEQYF. The CDR3 nucleotides read TGTGCCAGCAGCGTAGGAAGCCGGATGAACTCCTACGAGCAGTACTTC. V is TRBV9 and J is TRBJ2-7; D gene unclear. The germline V and J ends were trimmed by 0 bases and 0 bases, with 13 bases remaining between them. Germline V gene sequence: CDR1 SGDLS, CDR2 YYNGEE. CDR3 size: 16 residues.

The V gene is TRBV10-1, the J gene TRBJ2-5; TRBD2 matches at 11 bases. The germline CDR1 and CDR2 sequences are WNHNN and SYGVQD (reference sequence). The V and J ends lost 3 bases and 7 bases, in that order; junction bases with no gene match: 4. This CDR3 region has 14 residues. The CDR3 sequence: CASSDSGRAGTQYF. CDR3 bases: TGCGCCAGCAGTGATAGCGGGAGGGCCGGGACCCAGTACTTC.

V is TRBV7-9 and J is TRBJ2-7; TRBD1 agrees at 9 bases. This CDR3 has 15 residues. The V segment lost 5 bases and the J segment 0 bases; nucleotides outside the gene matches: 5. Germline CDR1 and CDR2: SEHNR and FQNEAQ (reference sequence). CDR3: CASSPGQGYSYEQYF. The CDR3 DNA reads as TGTGCCAGCAGCCCCGGACAGGGGTACTCCTACGAGCAGTACTTC.

The chain joins TRBV10-3 to TRBJ1-5; TRBD1 is a possible D gene (6 bases). V gave up 2 bases and J gave up 0 bases, with 14 bases separating them. CDR1 and CDR2 from the germline V gene are ENHRY and SYGVKD. The CDR3 consists of 17 residues. CDR3 amino acids: CAISEKDRLNSNQPQHF. CDR3 nucleotides: TGTGCCATCAGTGAGAAAGACAGGCTGAATAGCAATCAGCCCCAGCATTTT.

This clone occurred once. V usage is TRBV25-1 and J usage is TRBJ2-1, with 9 nucleotides matching TRBD1. CDR3 length: 14 residues. After removal of 10 bases from V and 3 bases from J, the junction contained 7 bases not matched to a gene. Germline V gene sequence: CDR1 MGHDK, CDR2 SYGVNS. The CDR3 is CATAGQGLYNEQFF. The CDR3, as DNA: TGTGCCACCGCGGGACAGGGACTCTACAATGAGCAGTTCTTC.

V is TRBV5-1 and J is TRBJ2-1; 13 nucleotides match TRBD2. V dropped 2 bases and J dropped 5; count of bases not matched to a gene: 10. From germline, CDR1 is SGHRS and CDR2 YFSETQ. This CDR3 region has 18 residues. The CDR3 loop is CASSLRTPTSGRNNEQFF. The CDR3 coding sequence is TGCGCCAGCAGCTTAAGGACCCCGACTAGCGGGAGGAACAATGAGCAGTTCTTC. The full variable domain, its missing parts supplied by reference TRBV5-1 and TRBJ2-1, is KAGVTQTPRYLIKTRGQQVTLSCSPISGHRSVSWYQQTPGQGLQFLFEYFSETQRNKGNFPGRFSGRQFSNSRSEMNVSTLELGDSALYLCASSLRTPTSGRNNEQFFGPGTRLTVL.

The chain carries TRBV7-2 and TRBJ1-1, with TRBD1 matching 9 bases. From germline, CDR1 is SGHTA and CDR2 FQGNSA. CDR3 length equals 14 residues. With V trimmed by 6 bases and J by 2 bases, 4 bases remained unmatched. The CDR3 bases are TGTGCCAGCAGTCGGACAGGGGAAAACACTGAAGCTTTCTTT. Amino acids: CASSRTGENTEAFF.

This clone was seen a single time. This sequence joins TRBV7-2 and TRBJ2-7; no firm D call. The CDR3 spans 16 residues. Germline values: CDR1 SGHTA, CDR2 FQGNSA. V was cut by 1 base and J by 2 bases, with 15 bases left in between. The CDR3 protein is CASSLDPPGLAYEQYF. The CDR3 coding sequence is TGTGCCAGCAGCTTAGATCCCCCCGGCCTTGCCTACGAGCAGTACTTC. The whole variable domain, remainder taken from reference TRBV7-2 and TRBJ2-7, is GAGVSQSPSNKVTEKGKDVELRCDPISGHTALYWYRQSLGQGLEFLIYFQGNSAPDKSGLPSDRFSAERTGGSVSTLTIQRTQQEDSAVYLCASSLDPPGLAYEQYFGPGTRLTVT.

The chain couples TRBV10-1 to TRBJ2-2; D is uncertain. CDR1 and CDR2 (germline): WNHNN, SYGVQD (reference sequence). Deletions cut 0 bases from V and 6 bases from J, with 14 bases between. There are 16 residues in the CDR3. CDR3: CASSESKSWGPGELFF. CDR3 bases: TGCGCCAGCAGTGAGTCGAAAAGTTGGGGTCCCGGGGAGCTGTTTTTT.

This clone has just one count. The gene calls are TRBV7-2 and TRBJ2-1; D is perhaps TRBD1 or TRBD2 (5 bases each). CDR1 SGHTA and CDR2 FQGNSA come from the germline V gene. Trimming took 4 bases from V and 3 from J, leaving 10 bases between them. The CDR3 has 14 amino acids. DNA of the CDR3: TGTGCCAGCAGCTCTACTGGGGGCTACAATGAGCAGTTCTTC. This translates into CASSSTGGYNEQFF.

V usage is TRBV2 and J usage is TRBJ2-2; 10 nucleotides agree with TRBD2. With 6 bases clipped from V and 5 bases from J, the junction kept 6 bases outside the gene matches. CDR1 is SNHLY and CDR2 is FYNNEI in the germline V gene. This CDR3 has 15 amino acids. The CDR3: CASRMGLARTGELFF. The CDR3 nucleotides read TGTGCCAGCAGGATGGGACTAGCGAGAACCGGGGAGCTGTTTTTT. The full variable domain, in which reference TRBV2 and TRBJ2-2 provide the parts outside the CDR3, is EPEVTQTPSHQVTQMGQEVILRCVPISNHLYFYWYRQILGQKVEFLVSFYNNEISEKSEIFDDQFSVERPDGSNFTLKIRSTKLEDSAMYFCASRMGLARTGELFFGEGSRLTVL.

This chain connects TRBV15 to TRBJ2-5; D call uncertain. This CDR3 has 13 amino acids. Germline assignment: CDR1 LNHNV and CDR2 YYDKDF (reference sequence). The germline V and J ends were trimmed by 1 base and 5 bases, with 8 bases remaining between them. The CDR3 here is CATSRVPPETQYF. The CDR3 bases are TGTGCCACCAGCAGAGTTCCGCCGGAGACCCAGTACTTC.

The V and J genes are TRBV7-9 and TRBJ1-1; D is ambiguous. The CDR3 is 13 amino acids. V lost 6 bases and J 4 bases, leaving 12 bases between the germline ends. The V gene's germline CDR1 is SEHNR and CDR2 FQNEAQ (reference sequence). Written as DNA, the CDR3 is TGTGCCAGCAGGAACCAGTTGGGCACTGAAGCTTTCTTT. Protein: CASRNQLGTEAFF.

The rearrangement uses TRBV14 and TRBJ1-4, with D unresolved. CDR1 and CDR2 (germline): SGHDN, FVKESK. This CDR3 contains 13 residues. V was cut by 3 bases and J by 10 bases, with 12 bases left in between. CDR3 nucleotides: TGTGCCAGCAGCCAGGTCCGGGCCCGAAAACTGTTTTTT. Translation: CASSQVRARKLFF.

The rearrangement joins TRBV5-1 to TRBJ1-1, with a weak D call TRBD1 (6 bases). The CDR3 covers 15 residues. Germline V gene data show CDR1 as SGHRS and CDR2 as YFSETQ. Trimming stripped 2 bases from V and 0 bases from J, with 11 bases between. The CDR3 nucleotides are TGCGCCAGCAGCTTCGGACAGCTAATGAACACTGAAGCTTTCTTT. Amino acids: CASSFGQLMNTEAFF. Full variable domain (rest looked up from reference TRBV5-1 and TRBJ1-1): KAGVTQTPRYLIKTRGQQVTLSCSPISGHRSVSWYQQTPGQGLQFLFEYFSETQRNKGNFPGRFSGRQFSNSRSEMNVSTLELGDSALYLCASSFGQLMNTEAFFGQGTRLTVV.

This chain links TRBV7-3 with TRBJ2-2; D uncertain. Germline V gene sequence: CDR1 SGHTA, CDR2 FQGTGA. V was cut by 6 bases and J by 3 bases, with 8 bases left in between. The CDR3 is made up of 13 amino acids. The CDR3 DNA is TGTGCCAGCAGGGACGGAGACACCGGGGAGCTGTTTTTT. Its protein product is CASRDGDTGELFF.

The V and J genes are TRBV5-4 and TRBJ2-1; D is possibly TRBD2 (7 bases). CDR1 is SGHNT, CDR2 YYREEE, per germline (reference sequence). This CDR3 is built from 13 residues. V gave up 4 bases and J gave up 8 bases, with 13 bases separating them. CDR3 in amino acids: CASSQGRGDEQFF. Written as DNA, the CDR3 is TGTGCCAGCAGCCAAGGGAGGGGGGATGAGCAGTTCTTC.

The J gene is TRBJ2-1, the V gene TRBV5-4, with D perhaps assigned TRBD1 or TRBD2 (5 bases each). The V end was cut by 4 bases, the J end by 0 bases, with 11 bases between. The CDR3 runs 15 residues. The germline V gene encodes CDR1 SGHNT and CDR2 YYREEE (reference sequence). CDR3 sequence: CASSRDHRSYNEQFF. The CDR3 region has the DNA TGTGCCAGCAGCCGGGACCATCGCTCCTACAATGAGCAGTTCTTC.

The rearrangement links TRBV29-1 to TRBJ1-4, with D tentatively TRBD1 (5 bases). V shed 5 bases and J shed 3 bases, with 10 bases lying between them. The germline CDR1 and CDR2 sequences are SQVTM and ANQGSEA. This CDR3 contains 13 residues. The CDR3 region has the DNA TGCAGCGTTAAGGAGGGGTCTAATGAAAAACTGTTTTTT. Translation gives CSVKEGSNEKLFF. The whole variable domain, filled in from reference TRBV29-1 and TRBJ1-4, reads SAVISQKPSRDICQRGTSLTIQCQVDSQVTMMFWYRQQPGQSLTLIATANQGSEATYESGFVIDKFPISRPNLTFSTLTVSNMSPEDSSIYLCSVKEGSNEKLFFGSGTQLSVL.

The genes are TRBV19 and TRBJ2-1; 9 bases are shared with TRBD1. Germline V CDR1 and CDR2: LNHDA, SQIVND (reference sequence). The V and J ends lost 3 bases and 12 bases, in that order; junction bases with no gene match: 12. There are 15 residues in the CDR3. The CDR3 DNA sequence: TGTGCCAGTAGTATCAGGACAGGGGCCCCTAACGTGCAGTTCTTC. It specifies CASSIRTGAPNVQFF.